The 27 T cell receptor beta chains below all came from one sample that was sequenced in a study of cytomegalovirus exposure and HLA in healthy donors. The PCR contained 60 Vbeta and 13 Jbeta primers. Libraries were prepared by immunoSEQ multiplex PCR; TCRdb keeps only in-frame clonotypes and omits some of them. Of 100,000 to 150,000 clones listed, about two thirds are singletons. The specimen was PBMCs. Every receptor here comes from a man under 40 in good health and CMV-seronegative.

The chain couples TRBV7-9 to TRBJ2-5; D gene unclear. Germline values: CDR1 SEHNR, CDR2 FQNEAQ (reference sequence). With 5 bases removed from V and 0 bases from J, the gap between germline ends came to 7 bases. The length of the CDR3 is 13 residues. The CDR3 bases are TGTGCCAGCAGCCGACATGACCAAGAGACCCAGTACTTC. This codes for CASSRHDQETQYF.

The genes are TRBV6-6 and TRBJ1-2; 8 bases are a match to TRBD1. From germline, CDR1 is MNHNY and CDR2 SVGAGI (reference sequence). The CDR3 sequence is 12 residues long. The trim removed 8 bases at V and 7 bases at J, leaving 6 bases unmatched. CDR3 in amino acids: CASGPDRAGYTF. DNA for the CDR3: TGTGCCAGCGGACCGGACAGGGCTGGCTACACCTTC.

This sequence joins TRBV6-5 and TRBJ1-2, with D possibly being TRBD1 (6 bases). The length of the CDR3 is 13 residues. Trimming removed 7 bases at V and 3 bases at J, with 12 bases between. Germline V gene sequence: CDR1 MNHEY, CDR2 SVGAGI. In DNA, the CDR3 is TGTGCCAGCAAAACAGGGTGGGACTATGGCTACACCTTC. Translation: CASKTGWDYGYTF.

This rearrangement joins TRBV27 to TRBJ2-7; 9 bases line up with TRBD1. Unmatched junction bases numbered 7, after V lost 5 bases and J lost 2 bases. CDR3 size: 15 residues. Germline CDR1 and CDR2: MNHEY and SMNVEV (reference sequence). The CDR3 bases are TGTGCCAGCAGTGTGGGGACAGGGTTCACCTACGAGCAGTACTTC. Encoded protein: CASSVGTGFTYEQYF.

The chain is built from TRBV19 and TRBJ1-1; 8 positions agree with TRBD1. V dropped 3 bases and J dropped 0; count of bases not matched to a gene: 0. Looked up from germline, CDR1 is LNHDA and CDR2 is SQIVND (reference sequence). CDR3 size: 14 residues. As DNA, the CDR3 is TGTGCCAGTAGTATGGACAGGGTGAACACTGAAGCTTTCTTT. This gives the protein CASSMDRVNTEAFF.

The chain employs TRBV19 and TRBJ1-1, with no clear D. V dropped 5 bases and J dropped 5 bases, with 12 bases sitting between them. This CDR3 is 13 amino acids long. Germline CDR1 LNHDA, CDR2 SQIVND (reference sequence). The CDR3 sequence is CASSPPWRTEAFF. In DNA form, the CDR3 reads TGTGCCAGTAGTCCCCCGTGGCGGACTGAAGCTTTCTTT.

There are a few counts of this clone. In DNA, the CDR3 is TGTGCCAGCAGTTTTGGGGGGAATGGGATATACGAGCAGTACTTC. Translation gives CASSFGGNGIYEQYF. The chain combines TRBV27 with TRBJ2-7, with D maybe TRBD2 (6 bases). Germline CDR1 MNHEY, CDR2 SMNVEV (reference sequence). Trimming cost V 3 bases and J 4 bases, with 16 bases left between them. There are 15 residues in the CDR3.

The chain has TRBV6-1 and TRBJ2-2; D remains unclear. The CDR3 covers 13 residues. The V gene lost 8 bases and the J gene lost 6 bases, with 13 bases spanning the gap. Germline V CDR1 and CDR2: MNHNS, SASEGT. This CDR3 is CASRVVNAGELFF. CDR3 bases: TGTGCCAGCCGGGTAGTCAACGCCGGGGAGCTGTTTTTT.

V and J are TRBV5-1 and TRBJ2-7; the D gene is possibly TRBD2 (5 bases). CDR1 is SGHRS and CDR2 is YFSETQ in the germline V gene. V lost 2 bases and J 5 bases, leaving 17 bases between the germline ends. This CDR3 region has 15 residues. The CDR3 DNA is TGCGCCAGCAGCTTAGGACCGGAGGCTCCCCACGAGCAGTACTTC. Protein: CASSLGPEAPHEQYF.

The chain carries TRBV2 and TRBJ2-4, with TRBD1 matching 7 bases. Germline CDR1 is SNHLY and CDR2 is FYNNEI. CDR3 length: 14 amino acids. J was trimmed by 5 bases and V by 3 bases; bases with no gene match: 4. Written as DNA, the CDR3 is TGTGCCAGCAGTGATGAAACAGGGGAAAACATTCAGTACTTC. Amino acid sequence: CASSDETGENIQYF. The whole variable domain, filled in from reference TRBV2 and TRBJ2-4, reads EPEVTQTPSHQVTQMGQEVILRCVPISNHLYFYWYRQILGQKVEFLVSFYNNEISEKSEIFDDQFSVERPDGSNFTLKIRSTKLEDSAMYFCASSDETGENIQYFGAGTRLSVL.

Comment on this clone: Other DNA sequences in the same sample also yield this CDR3. This sequence joins TRBV6-1 and TRBJ2-1, with TRBD1 identical over 8 bases. The ends lost 10 bases at V and 4 bases at J; junction bases unmatched: 12. The germline V gene has CDR1 MNHNS and CDR2 SASEGT. This CDR3 is 15 amino acids long. CDR3 protein: CATCYGQGAYNEQFF. CDR3 in DNA: TGTGCCACCTGCTACGGGCAGGGGGCTTACAATGAGCAGTTCTTC.

The V and J genes are TRBV18 and TRBJ1-5, with unresolved D. Germline V CDR1 and CDR2: KGHSH, LQKENI. Trimming took 5 bases from V and 1 from J, leaving 9 bases between them. This CDR3 region has 14 residues. CDR3 DNA sequence: TGTGCCAGCTCAAGTCTAGAGAGCAATCAGCCCCAGCATTTT. Its translation is CASSSLESNQPQHF. Complete variable domain (other parts from reference TRBV18 and TRBJ1-5): NAGVMQNPRHLVRRRGQEARLRCSPMKGHSHVYWYRQLPEEGLKFMVYLQKENIIDESGMPKERFSAEFPKEGPSILRIQQVVRGDSAAYFCASSSLESNQPQHFGDGTRLSIL.

This clone was recorded only once. For the CDR3, the DNA is TGTGCCAGCAGCTTAAGGTCACAGGGGTACGAGCAGTACTTC. Amino acids: CASSLRSQGYEQYF. The chain combines TRBV7-2 with TRBJ2-7; 7 bases agree with TRBD1. Per germline, CDR1 SGHTA and CDR2 FQGNSA. CDR3 length: 14 amino acids. The V segment lost 2 bases and the J segment 4 bases; nucleotides outside the gene matches: 5.

This clone showed up just once. This rearrangement joins TRBV4-1 to TRBJ2-1, with TRBD1 identical over 7 bases. Germline V gives CDR1 MGHRA, CDR2 YSYEKL. V was pared by 0 bases and J by 2 bases, with 7 bases of the junction left unmatched. The CDR3 consists of 17 residues. CDR3 region: CASSQDRSRGTYNEQFF. DNA for the CDR3: TGCGCCAGCAGCCAAGATCGATCCAGGGGGACCTACAATGAGCAGTTCTTC.

The chain combines TRBV7-9 with TRBJ2-5; a weak D match, TRBD1 (6 bases). Germline values: CDR1 SEHNR, CDR2 FQNEAQ (reference sequence). Deletions cut 8 bases from V and 1 base from J, with 20 bases between. This CDR3 is 16 amino acids long. Here the CDR3 reads CASQRPGANRQETQYF. The CDR3, as DNA: TGTGCCAGCCAAAGACCAGGGGCGAACCGCCAAGAGACCCAGTACTTC.

The chain couples TRBV14 to TRBJ2-1; weak D call: TRBD1 (6 bases). V was clipped by 7 bases and J by 6 bases, with 25 bases between them. Germline-derived CDR1 and CDR2 are SGHDN and FVKESK. The length of the CDR3 is 17 residues. Here the CDR3 reads CASKKSRGFLDGNEQFF. DNA for the CDR3: TGTGCCAGCAAGAAGTCCAGGGGTTTTCTCGACGGCAATGAGCAGTTCTTC. Complete variable domain (other parts from reference TRBV14 and TRBJ2-1): EAGVTQFPSHSVIEKGQTVTLRCDPISGHDNLYWYRRVMGKEIKFLLHFVKESKQDESGMPNNRFLAERTGGTYSTLKVQPAELEDSGVYFCASKKSRGFLDGNEQFFGPGTRLTVL.

The chain links TRBV5-1 to TRBJ2-2; TRBD2 aligns across 8 bases. This CDR3 comprises 15 residues. Looked up from germline, CDR1 is SGHRS and CDR2 is YFSETQ. With 2 bases clipped from V and 6 bases from J, the junction kept 6 bases outside the gene matches. The CDR3 coding sequence is TGCGCCAGCAGCTTTACCACTAGCGGAGCCGGGGAGCTGTTTTTT. Its protein is CASSFTTSGAGELFF.

This chain joins TRBV9 and TRBJ2-7, with D possibly being TRBD1 (6 bases). The CDR3 contains 17 residues. CDR1 and CDR2 (germline): SGDLS, YYNGEE. Trimming pared 4 bases from V and 6 bases from J, leaving 26 bases between. This chain's CDR3 is CASSPRGRDTIVSEQYF. The CDR3 region has the DNA TGTGCCAGCAGCCCCCGGGGTCGGGACACCATAGTTTCCGAGCAGTACTTC.

The chain has TRBV4-1 and TRBJ2-1; D gene uncertain. This CDR3 is 15 amino acids long. CDR1 is MGHRA, CDR2 YSYEKL, per germline. Trimming removed 5 bases from V and 2 bases from J, with 13 bases in between. The CDR3: CASSSLTQAYNEQFF. The CDR3 DNA reads as TGCGCCAGCAGCAGCTTAACTCAGGCCTACAATGAGCAGTTCTTC.

The CDR3 DNA reads TGTGCCAGTAGTATGATGGGAGTCGCTGAAGCTTTCTTT. Translation: CASSMMGVAEAFF. The J gene is TRBJ1-1, the V gene TRBV19; D is unresolved. The CDR3 loop spans 13 amino acids. Trimming shortened V by 3 bases and J by 6 bases, and 11 bases separated the two germline ends. Germline loops: CDR1 LNHDA, CDR2 SQIVND (reference sequence).

This sequence joins TRBV12-5 and TRBJ1-2; no definite D call. Germline assignment: CDR1 LGHNT and CDR2 FRNRAP. V lost 5 bases, J lost 2 bases, and 6 bases lay in between. The CDR3 spans 12 residues. The CDR3 DNA is TGTGCTAGTGGTCCCCTCAACTATGGCTACACCTTC. The encoded protein is CASGPLNYGYTF.

This chain's CDR3 is CASSQGQGHGYTF. The CDR3 DNA reads TGCGCCAGCAGCCAGGGACAGGGACATGGCTACACCTTC. This chain joins TRBV4-1 and TRBJ1-2; the match to TRBD1 covers 9 bases. CDR1 MGHRA and CDR2 YSYEKL come from the germline V gene. V was pared by 3 bases and J by 6 bases, with 2 bases of the junction left unmatched. The CDR3 contains 13 residues.

J is TRBJ2-7 and V is TRBV5-1; 11 bases agree with TRBD2. V was clipped by 2 bases and J by 3 bases; unmatched bases: 4. The CDR3 runs 15 residues. CDR1 is SGHRS and CDR2 is YFSETQ in the germline V gene. The CDR3 DNA reads as TGCGCCAGCAGCTTTACCGGGACTAGCGGCTACGAGCAGTACTTC. Protein: CASSFTGTSGYEQYF.

The V and J genes are TRBV4-1 and TRBJ1-5; possible D gene TRBD1, 6 bases. The germline V gene encodes CDR1 MGHRA and CDR2 YSYEKL. The germline V and J ends were trimmed by 1 base and 2 bases, with 9 bases remaining between them. This CDR3 region has 15 residues. CDR3 bases: TGCGCCAGCAGCCAAGCAGGGGCAGGCAATCAGCCCCAGCATTTT. Residues: CASSQAGAGNQPQHF.

The chain recombines TRBV19 with TRBJ1-2, with TRBD1 as a possible D gene (6 bases). The CDR3 runs 15 residues. CDR1 and CDR2 (germline): LNHDA, SQIVND (reference sequence). Trimming shortened V by 5 bases and J by 4 bases, and 17 bases separated the two germline ends. Here the CDR3 reads CASSPGTYDSYGYTF. CDR3 sequence (DNA): TGTGCCAGTAGTCCAGGGACATACGACAGCTATGGCTACACCTTC.

There are a few counts of this clone. The V gene is TRBV15, the J gene TRBJ2-3; TRBD2 agrees at 10 bases. Germline V lookup: CDR1 LNHNV, CDR2 YYDKDF (reference sequence). V gave up 5 bases and J gave up 2 bases; unmatched junction bases: 10. There are 17 residues in the CDR3. DNA for the CDR3: TGTGCCACCAGCCGTGGTCAGAGCGGGGGGGCCACAGATACGCAGTATTTT. It encodes CATSRGQSGGATDTQYF.

The V gene is TRBV7-7, the J gene TRBJ1-5; no clear D gene. In germline, CDR1 is SSHAT, CDR2 FNYEAQ (reference sequence). The CDR3 covers 13 residues. V lost 1 base to trimming and J lost 6 bases, with 7 bases between them. In nucleotides, the CDR3 is TGTGCCAGCAGCTTAGTGGAGGGTCAGCCCCAGCATTTT. This encodes CASSLVEGQPQHF.